Following are 17 T cell receptor beta chains from one sample sequenced in a study of shared clonotypes between healthy human individuals. Cells designated naive CD8 were CD45RO-negative and were positively selected for CCR7, with terminally differentiated effector memory CD45RA+ cells excluded. Produced via immunoSEQ multiplex PCR; TCRdb's table is partial and in-frame only. The sample carries roughly 890,000 clones, about 91% recorded once. The source material was naive CD8+ T cells sorted from blood. These receptors originate from a man aged 25-45 years in good health.

The chain combines TRBV28 with TRBJ2-2; 12 nucleotides line up with TRBD2. Germline V lookup: CDR1 MDHEN, CDR2 SYDVKM. V lost 6 bases and J lost 7; bases outside the gene matches: 15. This CDR3 has 18 amino acids. As DNA, the CDR3 is TGTGCCAGCAGCCCGCCGGCGCGACTAGCGGGAGCGCACGGGGAGCTGTTTTTT. As protein: CASSPPARLAGAHGELFF.

The gene calls are TRBV30 and TRBJ1-1; D is ambiguous. The CDR3 runs to 12 residues. V was pared by 4 bases and J by 0 bases, with 6 bases between. Germline values: CDR1 GTSNPN, CDR2 SVGIG (reference sequence). This CDR3 reads CAWIRLNTEAFF. In nucleotides, the CDR3 is TGTGCCTGGATCAGATTGAACACTGAAGCTTTCTTT. The complete variable domain, with remaining parts taken from reference TRBV30 and TRBJ1-1, reads SQTIHQWPATLVQPVGSPLSLECTVEGTSNPNLYWYRQAAGRGLQLLFYSVGIGQISSEVPQNLSASRPQDRQFILSSKKLLLSDSGFYLCAWIRLNTEAFFGQGTRLTVV.

A remark on this clone: In the same sample, other DNA sequences code for this CDR3. The genes are TRBV9 and TRBJ2-7, with D uncertain. The germline gives CDR1 SGDLS, CDR2 YYNGEE. This CDR3 has 14 amino acids. Trimming stripped 0 bases from V and 2 bases from J, with 9 bases between. The CDR3 here is CASSVGQAPYEQYF. Written as DNA, the CDR3 is TGTGCCAGCAGCGTAGGGCAGGCCCCCTACGAGCAGTACTTC.

A single count supports this clone. This rearrangement joins TRBV6-6 to TRBJ1-5; D gene unclear. Looked up from germline, CDR1 is MNHNY and CDR2 is SVGAGI (reference sequence). The CDR3 runs to 12 residues. Deletions cut 5 bases from V and 9 bases from J, with 11 bases between. The CDR3 bases are TGTGCCAGCAGTGTTGAATCGGCGCCCCAGCATTTT. Translating gives CASSVESAPQHF.

The V gene is TRBV9, the J gene TRBJ2-1; a weak D match, TRBD2 (5 bases). Germline V gene sequence: CDR1 SGDLS, CDR2 YYNGEE. The V gene lost 3 bases and the J gene lost 10 bases, with 17 bases spanning the gap. CDR3 length equals 14 residues. For the CDR3, the DNA is TGTGCCAGCAGCGCACCAGTGGACTCACGGGAGCAGTTCTTC. Its protein product is CASSAPVDSREQFF.

This CDR3 reads CSVRDASSYEQYF. CDR3 bases: TGCAGCGTCCGGGACGCTAGCTCCTACGAGCAGTACTTC. The chain is built from TRBV29-1 and TRBJ2-7; D is perhaps TRBD1 or TRBD2 (5 bases each). Germline CDR1 reads SQVTM; CDR2 reads ANQGSEA. Trimming stripped 6 bases from V and 0 bases from J, with 12 bases between. The CDR3 consists of 13 residues.

The gene calls are TRBV15 and TRBJ2-1; the D is unclear. V was pared by 6 bases and J by 1 base, with 13 bases between. CDR1 is LNHNV and CDR2 is YYDKDF in the germline V gene (reference sequence). This CDR3 is 15 amino acids long. The CDR3 spells CATSYRAVSYNEQFF. The CDR3 coding sequence is TGTGCCACCAGTTATCGGGCAGTATCCTACAATGAGCAGTTCTTC.

This chain links TRBV9 with TRBJ2-1; D gene unclear. V was cut by 1 base and J by 8 bases, with 10 bases left in between. Germline V CDR1 and CDR2: SGDLS, YYNGEE. This CDR3 region has 13 residues. CDR3 sequence (DNA): TGTGCCAGCAGCGTAAATGTCAGGTATGAGCAGTTCTTC. Amino acids: CASSVNVRYEQFF.

The chain is built from TRBV4-1 and TRBJ2-1, with D perhaps matching TRBD1 (6 bases). The CDR3 consists of 16 residues. V was clipped by 3 bases and J by 3 bases, with 15 bases between them. Germline V CDR1 and CDR2: MGHRA, YSYEKL. In DNA, the CDR3 is TGCGCCAGCAGCCAGAGGGACATGGGGTTCTACAATGAGCAGTTCTTC. This gives the protein CASSQRDMGFYNEQFF.

V and J are TRBV21-1 and TRBJ2-1; the D call of TRBD2 is as the table states it, not checked on the DNA. TRBV21-1 is a pseudogene segment. The CDR3 is made up of 10 amino acids. The CDR3 reads CAGQRNEQFF. The CDR3 coding sequence is TGTGCCGGCCAGAGGAATGAGCAGTTCTTC.

The chain couples TRBV18 to TRBJ2-5; 11 positions match TRBD1. V shed 1 base, J shed 5 bases, and the junction held 9 bases outside the gene matches. This CDR3 is 17 amino acids long. The germline V gene encodes CDR1 KGHSH and CDR2 LQKENI. The chain's CDR3 is CASSPQDRGPSGETQYF. The CDR3 nucleotides read TGTGCCAGCTCACCACAGGACAGGGGGCCCTCCGGGGAGACCCAGTACTTC.

The V gene is TRBV11-2, the J gene TRBJ1-5; 8 bases agree with TRBD1. Losses at the gene ends were 5 bases for V and 4 bases for J; bases not matched to a gene: 4. The CDR3 extends over 14 amino acids. CDR1 is SGHAT and CDR2 is FQNNGV in the germline V gene. CDR3 bases: TGTGCCAGCAGCGCCCGGACAGGGAATCAGCCCCAGCATTTT. This encodes CASSARTGNQPQHF. Full variable domain (missing parts from reference TRBV11-2 and TRBJ1-5): EAGVAQSPRYKIIEKRQSVAFWCNPISGHATLYWYQQILGQGPKLLIQFQNNGVVDDSQLPKDRFSAERLKGVDSTLKIQPAKLEDSAVYLCASSARTGNQPQHFGDGTRLSIL.

This clone was seen just once. This chain connects TRBV6-5 to TRBJ2-7; the D gene is possibly TRBD1 (6 bases). The CDR3 has 15 amino acids. Trimming removed 7 bases from V and 0 bases from J, with 16 bases in between. Germline CDR1 MNHEY, CDR2 SVGAGI. CDR3 protein: CASTRTVFSSYEQYF. CDR3 sequence (DNA): TGTGCCAGCACCAGGACAGTTTTTAGCTCCTACGAGCAGTACTTC.

This clone was counted a single time. This chain links TRBV7-9 with TRBJ2-1; TRBD2 might be the D (6 bases). The CDR3 extends over 16 amino acids. Per the germline V gene, CDR1 is SEHNR and CDR2 is FQNEAQ (reference sequence). V lost 4 bases and J lost 5, with 18 bases in between. The CDR3 DNA reads as TGTGCCAGCAGCTCCCGGGCTAGCGAACTTGACAATGAGCAGTTCTTC. Protein: CASSSRASELDNEQFF.

V gene TRBV5-1 combines with J gene TRBJ2-1; D uncertain. The CDR3 is 17 residues long. Germline CDR1 and CDR2: SGHRS and YFSETQ. Trimming took 0 bases from V and 0 from J, leaving 13 bases between them. CDR3 residues: CASSLGTVDSSYNEQFF. The CDR3 nucleotides are TGCGCCAGCAGCTTGGGAACCGTAGATTCCTCCTACAATGAGCAGTTCTTC.

CDR3 loop: CASSPNLQGTSGVGDEQFF. The CDR3 region has the DNA TGTGCCAGCTCACCCAACCTGCAAGGGACTAGCGGAGTAGGGGATGAGCAGTTCTTC. The chain couples TRBV18 to TRBJ2-1, with 11 bases identical to TRBD2. The CDR3 consists of 19 residues. Germline CDR1 KGHSH, CDR2 LQKENI. With 3 bases clipped from V and 8 bases from J, the junction kept 18 bases outside the gene matches.

This chain links TRBV4-1 with TRBJ1-5; D is perhaps TRBD1 (5 bases). This CDR3 comprises 15 residues. Trimming cost V 3 bases and J 0 bases, with 9 bases left between them. Germline lookup yields CDR1 MGHRA and CDR2 YSYEKL. The CDR3 DNA follows: TGCGCCAGCAGCCATGCGGGGGTTAGCAATCAGCCCCAGCATTTT. Protein product: CASSHAGVSNQPQHF.